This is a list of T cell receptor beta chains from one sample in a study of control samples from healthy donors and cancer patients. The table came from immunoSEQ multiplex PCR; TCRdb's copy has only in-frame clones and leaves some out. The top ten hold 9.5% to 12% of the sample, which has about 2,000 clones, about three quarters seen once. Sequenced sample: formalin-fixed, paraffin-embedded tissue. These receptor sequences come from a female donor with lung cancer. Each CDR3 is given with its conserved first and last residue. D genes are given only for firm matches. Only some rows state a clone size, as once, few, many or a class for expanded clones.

CDR3 protein: CASSVSSGRARDEQFF
CDR3 DNA: TGTGCCAGCAGCGTGAGTAGCGGGAGGGCCAGGGATGAGCAGTTCTTC
clone size: -
V gene: TRBV7-9
D gene: TRBD2
J gene: TRBJ2-1

CDR3 protein: CASRGTVNTEAFF
CDR3 DNA: TGTGCCAGCCGCGGGACAGTAAACACTGAAGCTTTCTTT
clone size: -
V gene: TRBV28
D gene: TRBD1
J gene: TRBJ1-1

CDR3 protein: CASSYQEGQPQHF
CDR3 DNA: TGTGCCAGCAGCTACCAGGAGGGTCAGCCCCAGCATTTT
clone size: -
V gene: TRBV7-9
D gene: -
J gene: TRBJ1-5

CDR3 protein: CASSEGVANYGYTF
CDR3 DNA: TGTGCCAGCAGTGAAGGGGTCGCTAACTATGGCTACACCTTC
clone size: -
V gene: TRBV6-1
D gene: -
J gene: TRBJ1-2

CDR3 protein: CASSVAGTDKLFF
CDR3 DNA: TGTGCCAGCAGCGTCGCCGGGACTGACAAACTGTTTTTT
clone size: -
V gene: TRBV7-2
D gene: -
J gene: TRBJ1-4

CDR3 protein: CASSKSAGGGETQYF
CDR3 DNA: TGTGCCAGCAGTAAATCGGCGGGAGGGGGTGAGACCCAGTACTTC
clone size: once
V gene: TRBV6-5
D gene: TRBD2
J gene: TRBJ2-5

CDR3 protein: CASSKLLAGGLSEQFF
CDR3 DNA: TGTGCCAGCAGCAAACTACTAGCGGGAGGGCTAAGTGAGCAGTTCTTC
clone size: -
V gene: TRBV11-2
D gene: TRBD2
J gene: TRBJ2-1

CDR3 protein: CASSFVSETQYF
CDR3 DNA: TGTGCCAGCAGCTTCGTTAGTGAGACCCAGTACTTC
clone size: -
V gene: TRBV7-2
D gene: -
J gene: TRBJ2-5

CDR3 protein: CASSYLSAGKDGYTF
CDR3 DNA: TGTGCCAGCAGTTATTTATCGGCAGGGAAAGATGGCTACACCTTC
clone size: -
V gene: TRBV6-2/TRBV6-3
D gene: -
J gene: TRBJ1-2

CDR3 protein: CASSPRAGVNTEAFF
CDR3 DNA: TGTGCCAGCAGTCCCCGGGCAGGCGTGAACACTGAAGCTTTCTTT
clone size: -
V gene: TRBV27
D gene: -
J gene: TRBJ1-1